This TCR beta chain was obtained from a study of T cells in localized non-small cell lung cancer. Comments on this clone: What it binds is unknown.

This CDR3 contains 14 residues. Trimming shortened V by 4 bases and J by 8 bases, and 14 bases separated the two germline ends. Germline lookup yields CDR1 MNHEY and CDR2 SVGAGI. Overall study results and limits: Longer overall survival was linked to higher blood T cell density.

TCRdb keeps only in-frame clones here, not all; method: immunoSEQ multiplex PCR. The sample lists roughly 30,000 clones, roughly 90% occurring once. The chain joins TRBV6-5 to TRBJ1-4; maybe TRBD1 (5 bases). The source of this sequence is a woman between 18 and 50 years old with stage I lung adenocarcinoma. Sample: peripheral blood, taken before any cancer treatment. The CDR3 is CASSSRRDEEKLFF. In DNA form, the CDR3 reads TGTGCCAGCAGTTCGCGCCGGGACGAGGAAAAACTGTTTTTT.